This TCR beta chain was captured in a study of cytomegalovirus exposure and HLA in healthy donors. Study-level results: TCR beta sequences reportedly predicted the HLA-A and HLA-B alleles of most subjects accurately. Previously analyzed data showed that most TCR beta V segments were productive at a frequency of about 87% or about 30%. The study designated fewer than 200 TCR beta chains cytomegalovirus-associated.

Both 60 Vbeta primers and 13 Jbeta primers went into the PCR. Only in-frame clones appear in the TCRdb table, and some are missing; sequencing was by immunoSEQ multiplex PCR. The sample shows more than 80,000 clones, 60% to 65% of them seen only once. This clone appeared once. Its antigen is currently unknown. Donors likely had unrecorded immune exposures despite being nominally healthy when sampled. Sample: PBMCs. The origin of this receptor is a human donor in good health.

The CDR3, as DNA: TGTGCCAGCAGTTCCCGGGACGAGCAGTACTTC. Encoded protein: CASSSRDEQYF. The chain is built from TRBV7-9 and TRBJ2-7, with unresolved D. Deletions cut 6 bases from V and 5 bases from J, with 8 bases between. The CDR3 is 11 amino acids. Germline V lookup: CDR1 SEHNR, CDR2 FQNEAQ (reference sequence).